This T cell receptor beta chain was recovered during a study of graft-versus-host responses after intestinal transplantation. Looking at the study overall: Transplants given to recipients were multivisceral, liver-intestinal, or isolated intestinal.

Study results and limitations: Researchers found peak circulating GvH clone levels linked to early post-transplant HvG declines.

Sequencing was performed with immunoSEQ multiplex PCR; in TCRdb, only in-frame clones are kept and a portion is missing. The sample records 75,000 to 100,000 clones, 92% being singletons. This CDR3 has 16 amino acids. V trimming: 3 bases; J trimming: 0 bases; junction bases outside the gene matches: 5. Germline CDR1 reads SGHAT; CDR2 reads FQNNGV. A word on this clone: Its antigen is still unknown.

Material: unstimulated CD4+ T cells sorted from spleen or lymph node cells, obtained before intestinal transplant. The source is a human donor who received an intestinal transplant. The chain has TRBV11-2 and TRBJ2-7, with TRBD2 identical over 10 bases. The CDR3 sequence: CASSFPLAGYSYEQYF. The DNA for the CDR3 is TGTGCCAGCAGCTTCCCACTAGCGGGATACTCCTACGAGCAGTACTTC.